These T cell receptor beta chains were read from a single sample in a study of blood T cells in healthy people across ages. Each CDR3 protein is one row after TCRdb ran MiXCR on the 5' RACE reads. Found here are around 1,700,000 distinct CDR3 sequences, approximately 28% of them singletons; the top ten hold more than 6%. The sample taken for sequencing was blood. These receptors originate from a woman in her twenties or thirties in good health. Both conserved end residues are part of each CDR3. The order of the fields is CDR3 protein, J gene, clone size, V gene. Clone sizes are given selectively: once, few, many, or a class where the clone is expanded.

CDR3aa: CASSSGASGYTF
j_gene: TRBJ1-2
abundance: many
v_gene: TRBV6-5

CDR3aa: CASSFVRTMNTEAFF
j_gene: TRBJ1-1
abundance: few
v_gene: TRBV12-3/TRBV12-4

CDR3aa: CASSHLGGGGETQYF
j_gene: TRBJ2-5
abundance: NA
v_gene: TRBV5-1

CDR3aa: CASSHLTGAISGANVLTF
j_gene: TRBJ2-6
abundance: NA
v_gene: TRBV5-4

CDR3aa: CASSEGRAGYNEQFF
j_gene: TRBJ2-1
abundance: NA
v_gene: TRBV2

CDR3aa: CARRGGLGKNSYNEQFF
j_gene: TRBJ2-1
abundance: few
v_gene: TRBV6-1

CDR3aa: CASRLWGEGRNEQYF
j_gene: NA
abundance: NA
v_gene: TRBV5-4

CDR3aa: CASSPPGQGWNNEQFF
j_gene: TRBJ2-1
abundance: NA
v_gene: TRBV12-3/TRBV12-4

CDR3aa: CSASLVAGPSDTQYF
j_gene: TRBJ2-3
abundance: NA
v_gene: TRBV20-1

CDR3aa: CASSSRGYQETQYF
j_gene: TRBJ2-5
abundance: many
v_gene: TRBV12-3/TRBV12-4

CDR3aa: CASSLGTSGGIQFF
j_gene: TRBJ2-1
abundance: few
v_gene: TRBV5-1

CDR3aa: CSTLIVTEAFF
j_gene: TRBJ1-1
abundance: few
v_gene: TRBV29-1

CDR3aa: CACSKGHQETQYF
j_gene: NA
abundance: NA
v_gene: TRBV7-6

CDR3aa: CSVARPGRLRQETQYF
j_gene: TRBJ2-5
abundance: many
v_gene: TRBV29-1

CDR3aa: CASSPLVAGASNEQFF
j_gene: TRBJ2-1
abundance: NA
v_gene: TRBV5-1

CDR3aa: CASSQGGQGDYNEQFF
j_gene: TRBJ2-1
abundance: few
v_gene: TRBV3-1

CDR3aa: CASSQVFGQPQHF
j_gene: TRBJ1-5
abundance: few
v_gene: TRBV3-1

CDR3aa: CATGAGVGQGTQYF
j_gene: TRBJ2-5
abundance: NA
v_gene: TRBV10-3

CDR3aa: CASSQDDRGGGYTF
j_gene: TRBJ1-2
abundance: few
v_gene: TRBV4-2

CDR3aa: CASRPRTGDGYTF
j_gene: TRBJ1-2
abundance: NA
v_gene: TRBV6-6

CDR3aa: CSARNRFEGRASYNEQFF
j_gene: TRBJ2-1
abundance: NA
v_gene: TRBV20-1

CDR3aa: CASGIKIYKQYF
j_gene: TRBJ2-5
abundance: NA
v_gene: TRBV5-8

CDR3aa: CASSENRLAGPYQETQYF
j_gene: TRBJ2-5
abundance: NA
v_gene: TRBV2

CDR3aa: CSARVDRGPGQPQHF
j_gene: TRBJ1-5
abundance: few
v_gene: TRBV20-1

CDR3aa: CASSLQRQGTQYF
j_gene: TRBJ2-5
abundance: once
v_gene: TRBV5-1

CDR3aa: CASSSTVTDNEQFF
j_gene: TRBJ2-1
abundance: few
v_gene: TRBV5-1

CDR3aa: CASSLVDAGSEQYF
j_gene: TRBJ2-5
abundance: few
v_gene: TRBV5-1

CDR3aa: CASSSQGTSGERDNEQFF
j_gene: TRBJ2-1
abundance: few
v_gene: TRBV12-1

CDR3aa: CASSLVPLDVGEQYF
j_gene: TRBJ2-7
abundance: few
v_gene: TRBV7-2

CDR3aa: CASSLVGGTVEQFF
j_gene: TRBJ2-1
abundance: NA
v_gene: TRBV6-2/TRBV6-3

CDR3aa: CASSQVLGGGAKGAQYF
j_gene: TRBJ2-7
abundance: few
v_gene: TRBV3-1

CDR3aa: CASSWGADNTGELFF
j_gene: TRBJ2-2
abundance: NA
v_gene: TRBV5-1

CDR3aa: CASSLDPTSNEQFF
j_gene: TRBJ2-1
abundance: many
v_gene: TRBV12-3/TRBV12-4

CDR3aa: CSASNRLAGGRLSYNEQFF
j_gene: TRBJ2-1
abundance: NA
v_gene: TRBV20-1

CDR3aa: CASRSDRVYGYTF
j_gene: TRBJ1-2
abundance: NA
v_gene: TRBV19

CDR3aa: CSARGRAYEQYF
j_gene: TRBJ2-7
abundance: many
v_gene: TRBV20-1

CDR3aa: CASSIGQGSHNEQFF
j_gene: TRBJ2-1
abundance: many
v_gene: TRBV7-9

CDR3aa: CSARDVPGRETQYF
j_gene: TRBJ2-5
abundance: NA
v_gene: TRBV20-1

CDR3aa: CASSLHAGTSGVYNEQYF
j_gene: TRBJ2-7
abundance: NA
v_gene: TRBV7-9

CDR3aa: CAISESPGWNTEAFF
j_gene: TRBJ1-1
abundance: NA
v_gene: TRBV10-3

CDR3aa: CASRLDFSRQGAGGYTF
j_gene: TRBJ1-2
abundance: NA
v_gene: TRBV2

CDR3aa: CASSQEVSLGAQYF
j_gene: TRBJ2-5
abundance: few
v_gene: TRBV4-3

CDR3aa: CTSSSRGLRTPTDTQYF
j_gene: TRBJ2-3
abundance: NA
v_gene: TRBV5-6

CDR3aa: CSARVAEQETQYF
j_gene: TRBJ2-5
abundance: many
v_gene: TRBV20-1

CDR3aa: CASSEDAGYTHQYF
j_gene: TRBJ2-7
abundance: NA
v_gene: TRBV2

CDR3aa: CASNQRGGGETQYF
j_gene: TRBJ2-5
abundance: few
v_gene: TRBV5-1

CDR3aa: CSARGFYNEQFF
j_gene: TRBJ2-1
abundance: many
v_gene: TRBV20-1

CDR3aa: CASSSLQGFGETQYF
j_gene: TRBJ2-5
abundance: NA
v_gene: TRBV7-6

CDR3aa: CASRLAHEQFF
j_gene: TRBJ2-1
abundance: many
v_gene: TRBV12-3/TRBV12-4